A selection of T cell receptor beta chains follows, all from one sample in a study of T cells after yellow fever vaccination. TCRdb recomputed calls from the 5' RACE reads with MiXCR, one row per CDR3 protein. The sample has some 300,000 distinct CDR3 sequences; over 8.5% are singletons. This sample comprised CD4+ T cells sorted from PBMCs, obtained 45 days after the yellow fever booster vaccination. The receptors were sampled from a man aged 18 to 30 who received the YFV17D yellow fever vaccine. The CDR3 runs from the conserved cysteine through the conserved F or W. The D gene is left open where the match is weak. Only some rows state a clone size, as once, few, many or a class for expanded clones.

clone size,D gene,V gene,J gene,CDR3 protein,CDR3 DNA
NA,NA,TRBV20-1,TRBJ2-3,CSASTSGGSTDTQYF,TGCAGTGCCAGCACCTCGGGGGGCTCCACAGATACGCAGTATTTT
many,TRBD1,TRBV12-3/TRBV12-4,TRBJ1-5,CASRGQGNQPQHF,TGTGCCAGCAGGGGACAGGGCAATCAGCCCCAGCATTTT
many,NA,TRBV7-9,TRBJ2-1,CASSPTGGVGNEQFF,TGTGCCAGCAGCCCTACCGGCGGGGTGGGCAATGAGCAGTTCTTC
few,TRBD1,TRBV6-2/TRBV6-3,TRBJ2-7,CASSYVRGLYEQYF,TGTGCCAGCAGTTACGTCAGGGGGCTCTACGAGCAGTACTTC
NA,TRBD2,TRBV5-1,TRBJ2-1,CASSSRGGASGTYNEQFF,TGCGCCAGCAGCTCCCGTGGAGGTGCTAGCGGGACCTACAATGAGCAGTTCTTC
NA,NA,TRBV7-9,TRBJ1-2,CASSPGVGPYGYTF,TGTGCCAGCAGTCCCGGTGTAGGGCCCTATGGCTACACCTTC
NA,TRBD1,TRBV6-2/TRBV6-3,TRBJ2-7,CASGQGGDEQYF,TGTGCCAGCGGACAGGGAGGCGACGAGCAGTACTTC
NA,NA,TRBV21-1,TRBJ2-2,CASPPGPKGTTGELFF,TGTGCCAGCCCCCCCGGACCCAAAGGAACGACCGGGGAGCTGTTTTTT
NA,NA,TRBV2,TRBJ2-5,CANRGDRETQYF,TGTGCCAATCGGGGCGACAGAGAGACCCAGTACTTC
few,TRBD1,TRBV9,TRBJ1-6,CASSQFGTENNSPLHF,TGTGCCAGCAGCCAATTCGGGACAGAGAATAATTCACCCCTCCACTTT
many,NA,TRBV7-9,TRBJ1-4,CASSLASIRQLTKEKLFF,TGTGCCAGCAGCTTAGCGTCGATTAGACAGCTGACGAAGGAAAAACTGTTTTTT
NA,TRBD2,TRBV20-1,TRBJ2-3,CSASGGGDTQYF,TGCAGTGCTAGCGGGGGGGGAGATACGCAGTATTTT
few,NA,TRBV18,TRBJ2-7,CASSPQDLYEQYF,TGTGCCAGCTCACCCCAGGACCTCTACGAGCAGTACTTC
many,TRBD1,TRBV7-2,TRBJ2-3,CASSLAPQGVRTQYF,TGTGCCAGCAGCTTAGCGCCTCAGGGGGTCAGAACGCAGTATTTT
few,TRBD1,TRBV6-2/TRBV6-3,TRBJ1-2,CASSQQGNYGYTF,TGTGCCAGCAGTCAACAGGGGAACTATGGCTACACCTTC
NA,NA,TRBV18,TRBJ2-1,CASSPVPEGGHNEQFF,TGTGCCAGCTCACCGGTTCCCGAGGGGGGTCACAATGAGCAGTTCTTC
NA,TRBD2,TRBV7-2,TRBJ2-5,CASSLVAGGLSQETQYF,TGTGCCAGCAGCTTAGTGGCGGGGGGGCTTTCGCAAGAGACCCAGTACTTC
NA,NA,TRBV5-1,TRBJ1-2,CASTLGLTGNHYGYTF,TGCGCCAGCACCCTTGGTCTGACAGGCAACCACTATGGCTACACCTTC
many,NA,TRBV24-1,TRBJ1-2,CATSDAYSDGYTF,TGTGCCACCAGTGATGCCTACTCGGATGGCTACACCTTC
NA,TRBD2,TRBV20-1,TRBJ2-5,CSARGLAGGHQETQYF,TGCAGTGCTAGGGGCCTAGCGGGGGGGCATCAAGAGACCCAGTACTTC
few,TRBD1,TRBV10-3,TRBJ1-2,CAISGTDRDYGYTF,TGTGCCATCAGCGGCACGGACAGGGACTATGGCTACACCTTC
few,TRBD1,TRBV4-3,TRBJ1-1,CASSLLPVSRDRATEAFF,TGCGCCAGCAGCCTGCTACCCGTGTCCCGGGACAGGGCTACTGAAGCTTTCTTT
NA,NA,TRBV4-2,TRBJ2-7,CASSQDTSYEQYF,TGTGCCAGCAGCCAAGACACATCCTACGAGCAGTACTTC
NA,NA,TRBV6-5,TRBJ1-6,CASRITPGQLSSYNSPLHF,TGTGCCAGCAGGATAACCCCCGGGCAGCTAAGCTCCTATAATTCACCCCTCCACTTT
NA,NA,TRBV12-5,TRBJ2-7,CASGPLSEQYF,TGTGCTAGTGGTCCTCTTTCCGAGCAGTACTTC
NA,NA,TRBV12-3/TRBV12-4,TRBJ1-1,CASSDLGRLNTEAFF,TGTGCCAGCAGCGACCTCGGACGGTTGAACACTGAAGCTTTCTTT
few,NA,TRBV7-9,TRBJ1-4,CASSPDAGRTNEKLFF,TGTGCCAGCAGCCCAGATGCGGGCAGGACTAATGAAAAACTGTTTTTT
NA,TRBD1,TRBV29-1,TRBJ1-1,CSVDSGQGDTEAFF,TGCAGCGTTGATTCGGGACAGGGCGACACTGAAGCTTTCTTT
many,TRBD1,TRBV7-2,TRBJ1-2,CASSSPGGTGSGYTF,TGTGCCAGCAGCTCACCGGGCGGGACAGGGTCTGGCTACACCTTC
few,NA,TRBV5-1,TRBJ2-1,CASSLGIGGEQFF,TGCGCCAGCAGCTTGGGTATTGGCGGGGAGCAGTTCTTC
NA,NA,TRBV5-4,TRBJ2-5,CASSLGATETQYF,TGTGCCAGCAGCTTGGGCGCAACAGAGACCCAGTACTTC
NA,TRBD2,TRBV5-1,TRBJ2-3,CASSLQAGGDGDTQYF,TGCGCCAGCAGCTTACAGGCCGGGGGGGACGGAGATACGCAGTATTTT
few,TRBD1,TRBV24-1,TRBJ2-3,CATSDPGQGAVDTQYF,TGTGCCACCAGTGACCCCGGACAGGGGGCGGTGGATACGCAGTATTTT
NA,TRBD1,TRBV19,TRBJ1-2,CASSANRDSHYGYTF,TGTGCCAGTAGTGCGAACCGGGACAGCCACTATGGCTACACCTTC
NA,NA,TRBV2,TRBJ2-3,CASPRQAQGDTQYF,TGTGCCAGCCCACGGCAGGCCCAAGGGGATACGCAGTATTTT
NA,TRBD2,TRBV7-9,TRBJ2-3,CAWRVAGGTDTQYF,TGTGCCTGGAGGGTAGCGGGGGGCACAGATACGCAGTATTTT
few,NA,TRBV6-5,TRBJ1-1,CASSHLSRGSAEAFF,TGTGCCAGCAGTCACCTATCCAGGGGTTCGGCTGAAGCTTTCTTT
few,TRBD2,TRBV7-8,TRBJ2-2,CASSPFSGGAAGELFF,TGTGCCAGCAGCCCCTTTAGCGGGGGGGCCGCCGGGGAGCTGTTTTTT
NA,NA,TRBV19,TRBJ2-4,CASSISDGGAKNIQYF,TGTGCCAGTAGTATTTCTGACGGGGGAGCCAAAAACATTCAGTACTTC
NA,TRBD2,TRBV20-1,TRBJ2-1,CSATGTSGIYSSYNEQFF,TGCAGTGCTACCGGGACTAGCGGGATATACAGCTCCTACAATGAGCAGTTCTTC
NA,TRBD1,TRBV5-1,TRBJ1-4,CASRRTGTVNEKLFF,TGCGCCAGCAGAAGGACAGGTACCGTTAATGAAAAACTGTTTTTT
few,NA,TRBV20-1,TRBJ1-1,CSVLLPAGTEAFF,TGCAGTGTCCTCTTACCTGCTGGCACTGAAGCTTTCTTT
NA,TRBD1,TRBV7-2,TRBJ2-1,CASSFRPGQGSNEQFF,TGTGCCAGCAGCTTCCGACCGGGACAGGGTTCCAATGAGCAGTTCTTC
many,NA,TRBV7-2,TRBJ2-7,CASSSPALGYEQYF,TGTGCCAGCAGCTCGCCCGCTCTAGGATACGAGCAGTACTTC
few,NA,TRBV5-4,TRBJ1-2,CASSFPGDKGGSYGYTF,TGTGCCAGCAGCTTCCCAGGGGATAAGGGGGGTTCCTATGGCTACACCTTC